The 25 T cell receptor beta chains given below trace back to one sample, sequenced in a study of identical twins. TCRdb redid the calling of the 5' RACE reads with MiXCR, one entry per CDR3 protein. There are more than 400,000 distinct CDR3 sequences in the sample; roughly 15% occur only once, and 0.35% to 0.45% lies in the top ten. These data were likewise used in another study, on yellow fever vaccine responses in identical twins.

The sequenced sample consisted of CD4+ T cells sorted from blood. The source is a woman younger than 35 in good health.

This clonotype turned up a few times. CDR3 protein: CASSWGTHNEQFF. The CDR3 DNA sequence: TGTGCCAGCAGTTGGGGGACCCACAATGAGCAGTTCTTC. This chain links TRBV28 with TRBJ2-1; either TRBD1 or TRBD2 may supply D (5 bases each). The CDR3 covers 13 residues. Germline assignment: CDR1 MDHEN and CDR2 SYDVKM. Trimming shortened V by 4 bases and J by 5 bases, and 9 bases separated the two germline ends. Complete variable domain (other parts from reference TRBV28 and TRBJ2-1): DVKVTQSSRYLVKRTGEKVFLECVQDMDHENMFWYRQDPGLGLRLIYFSYDVKMKEKGDIPEGYSVSREKKERFSLILESASTNQTSMYLCASSWGTHNEQFFGPGTRLTVL.

In this sample, this clonotype turned up a few times. The rearrangement joins TRBV12-3 or TRBV12-4 to TRBJ2-7, with TRBD2 matching 10 bases. V was pared by 3 bases and J by 5 bases, with 4 bases of the junction left unmatched. CDR3 size: 14 residues. The CDR3 nucleotides are TGTGCCAGCAGTTTCGTAGCGGGAGGCCACGAGCAGTACTTC. Translation: CASSFVAGGHEQYF.

This clonotype was found a few times. The V gene is TRBV6-1, the J gene TRBJ2-6, with TRBD1 matching over 11 bases. The germline V gene has CDR1 MNHNS and CDR2 SASEGT. V lost 4 bases, J lost 2 bases, and 10 bases stayed unmatched. The CDR3 is 19 residues long. CDR3 bases: TGTGCCAGCAGTGGCGGGACAGGGGGAGTTATAACTGGGGCCAACGTCCTGACTTTC. Its protein is CASSGGTGGVITGANVLTF.

This clonotype has just a few counts. The chain uses TRBV21-1 and TRBJ2-5; TRBD1 is taken as the D call from the table, unchecked against the DNA. TRBV21-1 is listed as a pseudogene. This CDR3 is built from 16 residues. This chain's CDR3 is CASRKAPTGRVKTQYF. CDR3 DNA sequence: TGTGCCAGCAGGAAAGCCCCGACAGGGAGGGTGAAGACCCAGTACTTC.

This clonotype was counted between two and nine times. CDR3 nucleotide sequence: TGTGCCAGCAGTTTATATCCGGGCGGGGGAGATACGCAGTATTTT. Translating it yields CASSLYPGGGDTQYF. This chain uses TRBV28 with TRBJ2-3, with 7 nucleotides matching TRBD2. CDR1 and CDR2 (germline): MDHEN, SYDVKM. The CDR3 length is 15 residues. The V and J ends lost 1 base and 5 bases, in that order; junction bases with no gene match: 6.

This clonotype was observed a few times. The chain employs TRBV5-1 and TRBJ2-4, with unresolved D. This CDR3 region has 13 residues. The V end lost 0 bases, the J end lost 7 bases, and 8 bases lay between the germline ends. The V gene's germline CDR1 is SGHRS and CDR2 YFSETQ. Here the CDR3 reads CASSLEVDNIQYF. CDR3 DNA sequence: TGCGCCAGCAGCTTGGAGGTAGATAACATTCAGTACTTC.

This clonotype was seen more than once but under ten times. This sequence joins TRBV11-2 and TRBJ1-2; D call uncertain. This CDR3 is built from 15 residues. Germline lookup yields CDR1 SGHAT and CDR2 FQNNGV. Trimming removed 0 bases at V and 4 bases at J, with 12 bases between. In nucleotides, the CDR3 is TGTGCCAGCAGCTTAGAATTCAGGCCAACCTATGGCTACACCTTC. This gives the protein CASSLEFRPTYGYTF.

This clonotype was seen a handful of times. V is TRBV28 and J is TRBJ1-6; no clear D. Between the trimmed V and J ends, which lost 8 bases and 10 bases, there was a span of 12 bases. Per the germline V gene, CDR1 is MDHEN and CDR2 is SYDVKM. This CDR3 spans 12 amino acids. DNA of the CDR3: TGTGCCAGCGAAGAAGGGAGGTCACCCCTCCACTTT. As protein: CASEEGRSPLHF.

The V gene is TRBV21-1, the J gene TRBJ2-1; TRBD1 was called by the table and not checked on the DNA. TRBV21-1 is classified as a pseudogene. The CDR3 sequence is 20 residues long. DNA for the CDR3: TGTGCCATCTCAAAGCTTAGCGACAGGGGGAGCGGGAGTTCCTACAATGAGCAGTTCTTC. Translating gives CAISKLSDRGSGSSYNEQFF.

The chain recombines TRBV20-1 with TRBJ2-3; 10 nucleotides agree with TRBD1. Trimming cost V 1 base and J 6 bases; bases outside gene matches: 7. The CDR3 totals 15 residues. Looked up from germline, CDR1 is DFQATT and CDR2 is SNEGSKA (reference sequence). The CDR3 protein is CSARVDRGLPDTQYF. The CDR3 DNA sequence: TGCAGTGCTAGAGTCGACAGGGGGCTACCGGATACGCAGTATTTT.

The DNA for the CDR3 is TGTGCCAGCTCACCACCGATTGCGCGGGAGGGCAATGAGCAGTTCTTC. It yields the protein CASSPPIAREGNEQFF. This chain uses TRBV18 with TRBJ2-1; 9 bases align to TRBD2. With V trimmed by 0 bases and J by 6 bases, 6 bases remained unmatched. Germline CDR1 is KGHSH and CDR2 is LQKENI. CDR3 length equals 16 residues.

This clonotype has a handful of counts. This chain connects TRBV28 to TRBJ2-3; 8 bases map to TRBD1. V was clipped by 2 bases and J by 7 bases; unmatched bases: 5. The germline gives CDR1 MDHEN, CDR2 SYDVKM. This CDR3 is built from 14 residues. The CDR3 sequence: CASSLGYRGNTQYF. The CDR3 DNA follows: TGTGCCAGCAGTTTAGGGTACAGGGGGAATACGCAGTATTTT.

V is TRBV12-3 or TRBV12-4 and J is TRBJ1-2; D remains ambiguous. Trimming shortened V by 4 bases and J by 3 bases, and 9 bases separated the two germline ends. The CDR3 loop spans 13 amino acids. The CDR3 loop is CASSSARDYGYTF. CDR3 coding DNA: TGTGCCAGCAGTTCAGCGCGCGACTATGGCTACACCTTC.

This clonotype was recorded a few times. The J gene is TRBJ2-1, the V gene TRBV20-1, with 8 bases that match TRBD2. CDR3 length: 15 amino acids. Germline loops: CDR1 DFQATT, CDR2 SNEGSKA (reference sequence). With 3 bases clipped from V and 5 bases from J, the junction kept 9 bases outside the gene matches. The CDR3 DNA sequence: TGCAGTGCTAGGGTAGCGGGGAGGCAGGACAATGAGCAGTTCTTC. Protein sequence: CSARVAGRQDNEQFF.

This clonotype was seen more than once but under ten times. Written as DNA, the CDR3 is TGTGCCAGCAGCTTAGTACTGGACAGGGTGTCTGGGGCCAACGTCCTGACTTTC. Protein: CASSLVLDRVSGANVLTF. The chain links TRBV11-2 to TRBJ2-6; the match to TRBD1 covers 8 bases. The J segment lost 1 base and the V segment lost 1 base, leaving 6 bases of the junction unmatched. The CDR3 is made up of 18 amino acids. The germline gives CDR1 SGHAT, CDR2 FQNNGV.

The CDR3 sequence is CASSSVGGSSYNSPLHF. CDR3 nucleotides: TGTGCCAGCAGTTCAGTAGGAGGGAGCTCCTATAATTCACCCCTCCACTTT. The chain couples TRBV6-5 to TRBJ1-6; D uncertain. Germline V gives CDR1 MNHEY, CDR2 SVGAGI. Trimming pared 4 bases from V and 0 bases from J, leaving 13 bases between. This CDR3 contains 17 residues.

The rearrangement uses TRBV7-8 and TRBJ2-7; D tentatively reads TRBD1 or TRBD2 (5 bases each). Germline-derived CDR1 and CDR2 are SGHVS and FQNEAQ. The CDR3 spans 15 residues. Trimming pared 4 bases from V and 1 base from J, leaving 14 bases between. This CDR3 reads CASSSYQEGSYEQYF. As DNA, the CDR3 is TGTGCCAGCAGCTCGTACCAAGAGGGGTCCTACGAGCAGTACTTC.

This clonotype came up a few times. This chain joins TRBV25-1 and TRBJ2-2, with TRBD1 matching over 11 bases. The CDR3 is 15 amino acids. The germline V gene has CDR1 MGHDK and CDR2 SYGVNS. J lost 6 bases, V lost 5 bases, and 5 bases had no gene match. Here the CDR3 reads CASSPMGQGAGELFF. CDR3 nucleotides: TGTGCCAGCAGTCCAATGGGACAGGGGGCCGGGGAGCTGTTTTTT.

This chain links TRBV3-1 with TRBJ2-7, with unresolved D. Trimming shortened V by 4 bases and J by 6 bases, and 13 bases separated the two germline ends. This CDR3 has 13 amino acids. The germline V gene encodes CDR1 LGHDT and CDR2 YNNKEL (reference sequence). CDR3 sequence (DNA): TGTGCCAGCAGCCCAGGACCGGAAGGCGAGCAGTACTTC. As protein: CASSPGPEGEQYF.

The rearrangement uses TRBV7-2 and TRBJ2-7; 9 nucleotides match TRBD1. The junction had 1 base not matched to a gene; V was cut back by 1 base and J by 6 bases. Germline V gene sequence: CDR1 SGHTA, CDR2 FQGNSA. This CDR3 is 13 amino acids long. The CDR3 DNA follows: TGTGCCAGCAGCTTAGACAGGGGGCCCGAGCAGTACTTC. It specifies CASSLDRGPEQYF.

This clonotype has more than one count but fewer than ten. The rearrangement joins TRBV7-8 to TRBJ2-7, with D perhaps matching TRBD1 (5 bases). Germline V gene sequence: CDR1 SGHVS, CDR2 FQNEAQ. The CDR3 extends over 12 amino acids. The germline V and J ends were trimmed by 5 bases and 6 bases, with 11 bases remaining between them. The CDR3 DNA follows: TGTGCCAGCAGCCCGACCCAGGGCGAGCAGTACGTC. Translation gives CASSPTQGEQYV.

This clonotype was observed a handful of times. The chain combines TRBV27 with TRBJ2-2; TRBD1 matches 9 bases. The trim removed 6 bases at V and 5 bases at J, leaving 7 bases unmatched. In germline, CDR1 is MNHEY, CDR2 SMNVEV (reference sequence). This CDR3 comprises 15 residues. CDR3 sequence reads: CASSRPGTGTGELFF. DNA of the CDR3: TGTGCCAGCAGCCGTCCCGGGACAGGGACCGGGGAGCTGTTTTTT.

The chain joins TRBV18 to TRBJ1-1, with D perhaps matching TRBD1 (5 bases). Trimming pared 2 bases from V and 2 bases from J, leaving 15 bases between. The CDR3 sequence is 16 residues long. The germline gives CDR1 KGHSH, CDR2 LQKENI. CDR3 sequence (DNA): TGTGCCAGCTCACCAGCGGACGGGGGGTATAACACTGAAGCTTTCTTT. Its translation: CASSPADGGYNTEAFF.

The chain is built from TRBV25-1 and TRBJ2-3; D unclear. CDR1 and CDR2 from the germline V gene are MGHDK and SYGVNS. The CDR3 has 13 amino acids. V lost 1 base to trimming and J lost 4 bases, with 6 bases between them. The CDR3 nucleotides are TGTGCCAGCAGTGAATTCTCGCCAGATACGCAGTATTTT. As protein: CASSEFSPDTQYF.

This clonotype came up a few times. V and J are TRBV9 and TRBJ2-2; D is tentatively TRBD1 or TRBD2 (5 bases each). V gave up 4 bases and J gave up 4 bases, with 29 bases separating them. Germline assignment: CDR1 SGDLS and CDR2 YYNGEE. CDR3 length equals 20 residues. CDR3 sequence: CASSPRSLLSDEGLTGELFF. DNA for the CDR3: TGTGCCAGCAGCCCCCGCTCCCTCCTGTCCGATGAGGGGCTCACCGGGGAGCTGTTTTTT.